The rows below give T cell receptor beta chains drawn from one sample of a study of T cells in Graves' hyperthyroidism and ophthalmopathy. TCRdb reprocessed the multiplex PCR reads with MiXCR, giving one entry per CDR3 protein. This sample has around 600,000 distinct CDR3 sequences, with approximately 42% found just once. Source material: peripheral blood or thyroid tissue (not recorded which). Receptor source: an adult man with Graves' disease, either hyperthyroidism or ophthalmopathy (not recorded which). Both conserved end residues are part of each CDR3. D genes are given only for firm matches. Size values are once, few and many counts, or a class for expanded clones, and some rows have none.

>TRBV7-8|15|TRBJ1-6|TRBD1|few
CASSSGTGGNSPLHF
TGTGCCAGCAGCTCGGGGACAGGGGGGAATTCACCCCTCCACTTT
>TRBV15|15|TRBJ2-2|TRBD1|many
CATSREQGTTGELFF
TGTGCCACCAGCAGAGAACAGGGGACAACCGGGGAGCTGTTTTTT
>TRBV6-1|18|TRBJ1-2|TRBD1|.
CASIRYREGGGGDYGYTF
TGTGCCAGCATCCGATACCGAGAGGGTGGAGGGGGCGACTATGGCTACACCTTC
>TRBV6-6|13|TRBJ1-5|.|few
CASSYNGDQPQHF
TGTGCCAGCAGTTATAATGGGGATCAGCCCCAGCATTTT
>TRBV5-1|17|TRBJ1-1|.|.
CASSSQAAGNMNTEAFF
TGCGCCAGCAGCTCACAGGCAGCGGGGAATATGAACACTGAAGCTTTCTTT
>TRBV28|15|TRBJ1-5|TRBD1|.
CASSSRTGPSQPQHF
TGTGCCAGCAGTTCCCGGACAGGCCCCAGTCAGCCCCAGCATTTT
>TRBV5-1|14|TRBJ2-7|.|few
CASSLLLSSYEQYF
TGCGCCAGCAGCTTGTTACTAAGCTCCTACGAGCAGTACTTC
>TRBV7-9|14|TRBJ1-1|.|.
CASSLGGSLGEAFF
TGTGCCAGCAGCTTAGGAGGCAGTCTGGGTGAAGCTTTCTTT
>TRBV4-1|15|TRBJ2-7|TRBD1|few
CASRFDGQVSYEQYF
TGCGCCAGCAGGTTCGATGGACAGGTCTCCTACGAGCAGTACTTC
>TRBV20-1|14|TRBJ1-1|TRBD1|.
CSAYSTGVGAEAFF
TGCAGTGCCTATTCGACAGGGGTGGGCGCTGAAGCTTTCTTT
>TRBV21-1|17|TRBJ2-6|.|.
CASSEGTGGSGANVLTF
TGTGCCAGCAGCGAAGGGACAGGGGGCTCTGGGGCCAACGTCCTGACTTTC
>TRBV11-2|12|TRBJ2-5|.|.
CASSQSQEAQYF
TGTGCCAGCAGCCAGTCCCAAGAGGCCCAGTACTTC
>TRBV9|17|TRBJ2-7|TRBD1|.
CASSLTGPTGWSYEQYF
TGTGCCAGCAGCTTAACAGGTCCGACAGGGTGGTCCTACGAGCAGTACTTC
>TRBV7-2|15|TRBJ2-2|TRBD2|.
CASRGGGSNTGELFF
TGTGCCAGCAGGGGCGGGGGTTCGAACACCGGGGAGCTGTTTTTT
>TRBV2|15|TRBJ1-5|TRBD1|.
CASSDRDRDNQPQHF
TGTGCCAGCAGTGACCGGGACAGGGATAATCAGCCCCAGCATTTT
>TRBV6-6|16|TRBJ1-6|.|few
CASSVRTPGRNSPLHF
TGTGCCAGCAGTGTTCGGACACCCGGTAGGAATTCACCCCTCCACTTT
>TRBV14|14|TRBJ1-2|TRBD1|many
CASSQAGTGFGYTF
TGTGCCAGCAGCCAAGCGGGGACAGGGTTTGGCTACACCTTC
>TRBV11-2|15|TRBJ2-7|TRBD1|.
CASSVRTGPLYEQYF
TGTGCCAGCAGCGTGCGGACAGGGCCGCTCTACGAGCAGTACTTC
>TRBV7-2|13|TRBJ1-5|.|.
CASSLVGSQPQHF
TGTGCCAGCAGTTTAGTAGGGAGTCAGCCCCAGCATTTT
>TRBV14|16|TRBJ2-5|.|.
CASSQDEFQGGETQYF
TGTGCCAGCAGCCAAGATGAGTTTCAGGGAGGAGAGACCCAGTACTTC
>TRBV10-3|13|TRBJ1-5|.|many
CAISGGPNQPQHF
TGTGCCATCAGTGGGGGGCCCAATCAGCCCCAGCATTTT
>TRBV12-3/TRBV12-4|14|TRBJ2-2|TRBD1|few
CASSMQGAVGELFF
TGTGCCAGCAGTATGCAGGGGGCGGTCGGGGAGCTGTTTTTT
>TRBV7-9|14|TRBJ1-2|TRBD1|many
CASSSGQGDYGYTF
TGTGCCAGCAGTTCGGGACAGGGCGACTATGGCTACACCTTC
>TRBV10-1|13|TRBJ1-1|.|many
CASSESGDTEAFF
TGCGCCAGCAGTGAGTCGGGGGACACTGAAGCTTTCTTT
>TRBV19|14|TRBJ1-1|.|.
CASSLLSGNTEAFF
TGTGCCAGCAGTTTATTGTCTGGGAACACTGAAGCTTTCTTT
>TRBV2|16|TRBJ1-3|.|.
CASSYSSASSGNTIYF
TGTGCCAGCAGTTACTCGAGCGCGAGCTCTGGAAACACCATATATTTT
>TRBV25-1|16|TRBJ2-3|TRBD2|.
CASSASSGRSTDTQYF
TGTGCCAGCAGTGCTTCTAGCGGGAGAAGCACAGATACGCAGTATTTT
>TRBV10-3|14|TRBJ2-5|TRBD2|.
CAIRGGGVQETQYF
TGTGCCATCAGAGGCGGGGGTGTCCAAGAGACCCAGTACTTC
>TRBV20-1|15|TRBJ1-5|.|.
CSAGEEGWGNQPQHF
TGCAGTGCAGGGGAGGAAGGGTGGGGCAATCAGCCCCAGCATTTT
>TRBV7-9|15|TRBJ2-7|TRBD2|.
CASSQTSGSTYEQYF
TGTGCCAGCAGCCAGACTAGCGGGAGTACCTACGAGCAGTACTTC
>TRBV5-1|14|TRBJ2-7|TRBD1|once
CASSLAPGGCEQYF
TGCGCCAGCAGCTTGGCCCCAGGGGGCTGCGAGCAGTACTTC
>TRBV5-1|18|TRBJ2-6|.|few
CASSLRSTLSSGANVLTF
TGCGCCAGCAGCTTGCGTAGCACACTATCCTCTGGGGCCAACGTCCTGACTTTC
>TRBV29-1|17|TRBJ1-1|.|.
CSVDSLSGEHLNTEAFF
TGCAGCGTTGATTCTTTGTCTGGGGAGCATTTGAACACTGAAGCTTTCTTT